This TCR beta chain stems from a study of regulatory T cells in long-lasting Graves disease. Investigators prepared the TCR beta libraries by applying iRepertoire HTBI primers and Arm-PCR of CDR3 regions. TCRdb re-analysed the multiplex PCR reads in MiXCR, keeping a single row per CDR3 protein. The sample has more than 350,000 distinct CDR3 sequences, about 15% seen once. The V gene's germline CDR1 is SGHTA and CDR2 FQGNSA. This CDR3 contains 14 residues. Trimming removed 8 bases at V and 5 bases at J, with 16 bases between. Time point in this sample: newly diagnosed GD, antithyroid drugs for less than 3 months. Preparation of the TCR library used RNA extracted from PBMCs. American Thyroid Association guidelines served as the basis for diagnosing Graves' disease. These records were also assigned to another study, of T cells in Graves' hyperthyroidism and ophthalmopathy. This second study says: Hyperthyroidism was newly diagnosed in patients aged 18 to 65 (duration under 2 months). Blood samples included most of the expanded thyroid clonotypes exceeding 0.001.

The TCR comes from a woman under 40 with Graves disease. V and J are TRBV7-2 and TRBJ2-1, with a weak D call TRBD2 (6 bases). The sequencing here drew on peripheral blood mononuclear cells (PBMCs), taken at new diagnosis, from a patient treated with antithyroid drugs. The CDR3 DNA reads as TGTGCCAGCTCCCCCTCGGGAGCGAACAATGAGCAGTTCTTC. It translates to CASSPSGANNEQFF. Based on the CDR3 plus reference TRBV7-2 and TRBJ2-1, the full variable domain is GAGVSQSPSNKVTEKGKDVELRCDPISGHTALYWYRQSLGQGLEFLIYFQGNSAPDKSGLPSDRFSAERTGGSVSTLTIQRTQQEDSAVYLCASSPSGANNEQFFGPGTRLTVL.